The clone carrying this T cell receptor (beta chain) appeared many times. What it binds is unknown. Trimming stripped 3 bases from V and 4 bases from J, with 9 bases between. Germline V lookup: CDR1 LNHDA, CDR2 SQIVND (reference sequence). This CDR3 is 13 amino acids long. Stable hyperthyroidism meant no progression to ophthalmopathy within 18 months of follow-up. No donor had other autoimmune disease, uncontrolled infection, pregnancy or lactation. This entry is derived from a study of Graves' ophthalmopathy and Graves' hyperthyroidism. Study in general: The authors collected peripheral blood at initial diagnosis, before any treatment.

Study conclusions and caveats: Most thyroid clonotypes expanded beyond 0.001 frequency were also found in blood.

As the template, RNA transcripts were used to amplify TCR beta CDR3 regions. A first-round RT-PCR used HTBI primers, followed by a second-round multiplex PCR. TCRdb independently ran MiXCR on the multiplex PCR reads; one entry per CDR3 protein. The sample includes roughly 350,000 distinct CDR3 sequences, roughly 17% seen only once; the top ten take 2.4%. The sample taken for sequencing was peripheral blood. The clonotype comes from an adult woman with stable Graves' hyperthyroidism. This rearrangement joins TRBV19 to TRBJ1-1; D is ambiguous. The DNA of the CDR3 is TGTGCCAGTAGTATCCCCGGGAGCACTGAAGCTTTCTTT. The encoded protein is CASSIPGSTEAFF.